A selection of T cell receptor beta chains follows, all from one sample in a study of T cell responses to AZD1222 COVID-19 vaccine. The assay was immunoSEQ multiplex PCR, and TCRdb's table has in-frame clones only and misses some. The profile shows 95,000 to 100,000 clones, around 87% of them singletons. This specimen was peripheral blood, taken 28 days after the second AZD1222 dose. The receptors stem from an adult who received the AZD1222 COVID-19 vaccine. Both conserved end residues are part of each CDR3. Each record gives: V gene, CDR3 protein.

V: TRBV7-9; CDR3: CASHRDTNTGELFF
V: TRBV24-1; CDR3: CATSDPAGSYNEQFF
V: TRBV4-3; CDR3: CASSQDHGEETQYF
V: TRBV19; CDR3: CASSKGGGNQPQHF
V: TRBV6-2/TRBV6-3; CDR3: CASSYGGGKGNQPQHF
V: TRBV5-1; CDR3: CASSDRVNEKLFF
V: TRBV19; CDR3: CASSIGGLPNTEAFF
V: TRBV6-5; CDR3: CASRGQGPGYTF
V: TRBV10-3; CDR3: CAISDSQIRDTLRGYTF
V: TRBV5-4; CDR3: CASSVEQGIAEAFF
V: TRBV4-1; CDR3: CASSQSPGQMNTEAFF
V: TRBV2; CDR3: CASSEGRLAGVPDTQYF
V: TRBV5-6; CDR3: CASSSGTIAGGSPYEQYF
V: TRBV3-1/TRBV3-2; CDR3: CASSQEKEKLFF
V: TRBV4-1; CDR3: CASPGVCRNQPQHF
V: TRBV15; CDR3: CATSRDLGTIGANVLTF
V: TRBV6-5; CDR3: CASRIGQGLYGYTF
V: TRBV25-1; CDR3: CASSEGAGELFF
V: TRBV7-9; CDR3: CASTKPGRTSGNTIYF
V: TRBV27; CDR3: CASSRVRGQNNEQFF
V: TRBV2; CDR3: CASRWTAGLTDTQYF
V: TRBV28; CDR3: CASSLDSYNEQFF
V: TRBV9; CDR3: CASGQGYTNYGYTF
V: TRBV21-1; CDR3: CASNPGQLYGYTF
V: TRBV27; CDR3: CASSWNGYISEAFF
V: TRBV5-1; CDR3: CASSKSASRDEQYF
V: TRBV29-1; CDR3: CSVEDPNIQYF
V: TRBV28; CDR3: CASTLQGALGEQYF
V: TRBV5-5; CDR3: CASSSADGYTF
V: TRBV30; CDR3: CAWSVGGTSYEQYF
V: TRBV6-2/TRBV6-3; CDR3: CASSYLAEKETQYF